Given below is one T cell receptor beta chain in context. This sample is part of a study of blood T cell repertoires in COVID-19. For the study at large: Specimens from acute and convalescent COVID-19 originated in the United States, Italy and Spain.

The data were produced by immunoSEQ multiplex PCR, yet TCRdb's version contains in-frame clones alone and is incomplete. The profile shows approximately 100,000 clones, roughly 92% of them singletons. The TCR originated in a man aged 65 to 79 with acute or convalescent COVID-19. The material sequenced was peripheral blood.

The DNA for the CDR3 is TGTGCCAGCAGCCCGCGGGACAGGGTTGAAAAACTGTTTTTT. This codes for CASSPRDRVEKLFF. V usage is TRBV7-9 and J usage is TRBJ1-4, with 9 bases that match TRBD1. CDR1 is SEHNR and CDR2 is FQNEAQ in the germline V gene (reference sequence). With V trimmed by 5 bases and J by 7 bases, 5 bases remained unmatched. There are 14 residues in the CDR3.